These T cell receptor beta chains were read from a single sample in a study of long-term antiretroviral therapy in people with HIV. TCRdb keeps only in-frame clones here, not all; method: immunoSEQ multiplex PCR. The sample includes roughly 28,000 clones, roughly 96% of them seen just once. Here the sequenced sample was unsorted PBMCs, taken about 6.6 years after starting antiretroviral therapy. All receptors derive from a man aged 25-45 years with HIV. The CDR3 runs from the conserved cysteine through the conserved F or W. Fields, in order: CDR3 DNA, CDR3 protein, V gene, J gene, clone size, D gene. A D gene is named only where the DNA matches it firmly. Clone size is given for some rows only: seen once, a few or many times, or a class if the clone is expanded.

CDR3 DNA: TGTGCCAGCAGCCAGGGCTCCTTAGACCAGGACGGCGAGCAGTACTTC
CDR3 protein: CASSQGSLDQDGEQYF
V gene: TRBV11-2
J gene: TRBJ2-7
clone size: few
D gene: -

CDR3 DNA: TGTGCCAGCAGCCAAGACGTGGCAGGGAATCAGCCCCAGCATTTT
CDR3 protein: CASSQDVAGNQPQHF
V gene: TRBV14
J gene: TRBJ1-5
clone size: -
D gene: -

CDR3 DNA: TGTGCCACCCTTCGAGGCTCCTATGGCTACACCTTC
CDR3 protein: CATLRGSYGYTF
V gene: TRBV7-2
J gene: TRBJ1-2
clone size: -
D gene: -

CDR3 DNA: TGTGCCACCAGCTCGGACGGCTACGAGCAGTACTTC
CDR3 protein: CATSSDGYEQYF
V gene: TRBV15
J gene: TRBJ2-7
clone size: few
D gene: -

CDR3 DNA: TGTGCCAGCAGTTACCTAGCGGGAGAGGAGTACAATGAGCAGTTCTTC
CDR3 protein: CASSYLAGEEYNEQFF
V gene: TRBV6-5
J gene: TRBJ2-1
clone size: -
D gene: TRBD2

CDR3 DNA: TGTGCCAGCAGCGTAGTCCTGGACAGGGGGTGGAACACTGAAGCTTTCTTT
CDR3 protein: CASSVVLDRGWNTEAFF
V gene: TRBV9
J gene: TRBJ1-1
clone size: -
D gene: TRBD1

CDR3 DNA: TGCAGCCCGACAGAACAGGGGTCTTACACTGAAGCTTTCTTT
CDR3 protein: CSPTEQGSYTEAFF
V gene: TRBV29-1
J gene: TRBJ1-1
clone size: once
D gene: TRBD1

CDR3 DNA: TGCAGCGTTGAAGACCGCAATGAGCAGTTCTTC
CDR3 protein: CSVEDRNEQFF
V gene: TRBV29-1
J gene: TRBJ2-1
clone size: -
D gene: -

CDR3 DNA: TGTGCCAGCAGCGCAGGGAATCCCCGCGGCTACACCTTC
CDR3 protein: CASSAGNPRGYTF
V gene: TRBV9
J gene: TRBJ1-2
clone size: -
D gene: -

CDR3 DNA: TGTGCCAGCAGCTTAAGCGGGGGGCCGTGCTACAATGAGCAGTTCTTC
CDR3 protein: CASSLSGGPCYNEQFF
V gene: TRBV11-2
J gene: TRBJ2-1
clone size: -
D gene: TRBD2

CDR3 DNA: TGTGCCAGTTATGTATGGATAATGGGGCAGAGAACTGAAGCTTTCTTT
CDR3 protein: CASYVWIMGQRTEAFF
V gene: TRBV19
J gene: TRBJ1-1
clone size: -
D gene: -

CDR3 DNA: TGTGCCAGCAGTTTAAGATCAGGGGGCTATCAGCCCCAGCATTTT
CDR3 protein: CASSLRSGGYQPQHF
V gene: TRBV28
J gene: TRBJ1-5
clone size: -
D gene: TRBD1

CDR3 DNA: TGTGCCATCAGTGAGTCGAATATAGGGGGCGGCTATGGCTACACCTTC
CDR3 protein: CAISESNIGGGYGYTF
V gene: TRBV10-3
J gene: TRBJ1-2
clone size: -
D gene: TRBD1

CDR3 DNA: TGTGCCAGCAGCCAAGATGCAGGTGGGTCAGATACGCAGTATTTT
CDR3 protein: CASSQDAGGSDTQYF
V gene: TRBV14
J gene: TRBJ2-3
clone size: once
D gene: -

CDR3 DNA: TGCGCCAGCAGCCAGGAAGGGGAGCCCCAGCATTTT
CDR3 protein: CASSQEGEPQHF
V gene: TRBV4-1
J gene: TRBJ1-5
clone size: -
D gene: -

CDR3 DNA: TGTGCCAGCAGCTGGTTTTATTGGCATAGCAATCAGCCCCAGCATTTT
CDR3 protein: CASSWFYWHSNQPQHF
V gene: TRBV5-7
J gene: TRBJ1-5
clone size: -
D gene: -